The next 16 T cell receptor beta chains were all read from a single sample in a study of cytomegalovirus exposure and HLA in healthy donors. The assay was immunoSEQ multiplex PCR, and TCRdb's table has in-frame clones only and misses some. The table records roughly 56,000 clones, roughly 92% of them present only once. The material sequenced was PBMCs. Receptors were obtained from a man aged 18 to 29 in good health and CMV-seronegative.

This rearrangement joins TRBV11-2 to TRBJ2-1, with D hard to call. Germline CDR1 SGHAT, CDR2 FQNNGV. The V gene lost 1 base and the J gene lost 2 bases, with 9 bases spanning the gap. The CDR3 runs 15 residues. The CDR3 nucleotides read TGTGCCAGCAGCTTAGCGATTAGCCCCTACAATGAGCAGTTCTTC. Residues: CASSLAISPYNEQFF. The full variable domain, completed using reference TRBV11-2 and TRBJ2-1, is EAGVAQSPRYKIIEKRQSVAFWCNPISGHATLYWYQQILGQGPKLLIQFQNNGVVDDSQLPKDRFSAERLKGVDSTLKIQPAKLEDSAVYLCASSLAISPYNEQFFGPGTRLTVL.

This chain joins TRBV28 and TRBJ2-1; 11 bases are shared with TRBD2. The CDR3 is 15 residues long. Trimming at V came to 3 bases and at J to 5 bases, leaving 3 bases not matched to a gene. CDR1 and CDR2 (germline): MDHEN, SYDVKM. The CDR3 nucleotides are TGTGCCAGCAGTTTTAGCGGGAGGGCACACAATGAGCAGTTCTTC. Translation gives CASSFSGRAHNEQFF.

V gene TRBV6-1 combines with J gene TRBJ2-7, with TRBD1 as a possible D gene (6 bases). This CDR3 comprises 13 residues. Germline CDR1 reads MNHNS; CDR2 reads SASEGT. Trimming removed 6 bases from V and 5 bases from J, with 14 bases in between. CDR3 protein: CASREDRLDEQYF. DNA of the CDR3: TGTGCCAGCAGGGAGGACAGACTCGACGAGCAGTACTTC.

This chain uses TRBV7-2 with TRBJ2-2; 11 bases map to TRBD2. The CDR3 runs 16 residues. V gave up 5 bases and J gave up 6 bases; unmatched junction bases: 8. CDR1 and CDR2 from the germline V gene are SGHTA and FQGNSA. CDR3 protein: CASSDGTSGLAGELFF. CDR3 coding DNA: TGTGCCAGCAGCGACGGGACTAGCGGACTTGCCGGGGAGCTGTTTTTT.

The rearrangement links TRBV14 to TRBJ1-2; D gene ambiguous. Trimming stripped 0 bases from V and 11 bases from J, with 13 bases between. This CDR3 has 13 residues. Germline V CDR1 and CDR2: SGHDN, FVKESK. The CDR3 sequence: CASSQELQSSYTF. As DNA, the CDR3 is TGTGCCAGCAGCCAAGAGTTACAGTCGTCTTACACCTTC.

The chain uses TRBV19 and TRBJ2-1; TRBD1 aligns across 7 bases. This CDR3 has 15 residues. Germline CDR1 is LNHDA and CDR2 is SQIVND (reference sequence). Trimming at V came to 2 bases and at J to 4 bases, leaving 5 bases not matched to a gene. CDR3 sequence reads: CASSILDREYNEQFF. As DNA, the CDR3 is TGTGCCAGTAGTATACTAGACAGGGAGTACAATGAGCAGTTCTTC.

This chain joins TRBV2 and TRBJ1-2; D is undetermined. Germline V gene lookup returns CDR1 SNHLY and CDR2 FYNNEI. CDR3 length: 15 amino acids. V was shortened by 1 base and J by 1 base, with 10 bases between the two germline ends. The CDR3 sequence: CASSEVTSYNYGYTF. The CDR3 nucleotides are TGTGCCAGCAGTGAAGTTACAAGTTATAACTATGGCTACACCTTC.

This clone occurred many times. The gene calls are TRBV6-1 and TRBJ2-3; 11 bases line up with TRBD2. V lost 2 bases, J lost 1 base, and 8 bases stayed unmatched. CDR1 MNHNS and CDR2 SASEGT come from the germline V gene. This CDR3 is built from 18 residues. For the CDR3, the DNA is TGTGCCAGCAGTGAACTAGCGGGAGGACTTGGAGGCACAGATACGCAGTATTTT. This translates into CASSELAGGLGGTDTQYF.

The chain joins TRBV6-6 to TRBJ2-2, with D possibly being TRBD2 (6 bases). Germline-derived CDR1 and CDR2 are MNHNY and SVGAGI (reference sequence). The CDR3 loop spans 15 amino acids. V lost 2 bases and J 2 bases, leaving 9 bases between the germline ends. CDR3 region: CASSYREDNTGELFF. CDR3 nucleotides: TGTGCCAGCAGTTACAGGGAGGATAACACCGGGGAGCTGTTTTTT.

As for this clone: At one end, the junction sequence differs from germline, possibly due to a read error. The V call is TRBV28, the J call TRBJ2-3, with TRBD2 identical over 8 bases. This CDR3 has 16 residues. Germline V gene sequence: CDR1 MDHEN, CDR2 SYDVKM. For the CDR3, the DNA is TGCAAATGCAGCAAAACCGGGGGGGGAGGGACAGATACGCAGTATTTT. This gives the protein CKCSKTGGGGTDTQYF.

V is TRBV11-3 and J is TRBJ2-1; 12 bases align to TRBD2. This CDR3 region has 16 residues. Germline trimming cut 5 bases from V and 6 bases from J; bases unmatched to any gene: 8. Germline V lookup: CDR1 SGHNT, CDR2 YENEEA. CDR3 coding DNA: TGTGCCAGCAGCGGACCTAGCGGGAGGGCCCTCAATGAGCAGTTCTTC. As protein: CASSGPSGRALNEQFF.

This clone was observed a handful of times. The CDR3 reads CASSRGAGRNIQYF. The CDR3 nucleotides read TGTGCCAGCAGCCGGGGTGCCGGGAGAAACATTCAGTACTTC. J is TRBJ2-4 and V is TRBV13; a possible D gene is TRBD2 (6 bases). Per germline, CDR1 PRHDT and CDR2 FYEKMQ (reference sequence). The ends were cut back, 5 bases at V and 6 bases at J, with 14 bases in the middle. The CDR3 runs 14 residues.

For this clone: This CDR3 is also generated by other DNA sequences in the sample. This rearrangement joins TRBV6-6 to TRBJ2-5; D unresolved. The germline V gene encodes CDR1 MNHNY and CDR2 SVGAGI (reference sequence). CDR3 length: 11 amino acids. The ends were cut back, 4 bases at V and 4 bases at J, with 4 bases in the middle. The CDR3 loop reads CASSSGETQYF. In DNA, the CDR3 is TGTGCCAGCAGTTCAGGAGAGACCCAGTACTTC.

The chain carries TRBV28 and TRBJ2-6; 9 bases fit TRBD1. Germline CDR1 and CDR2: MDHEN and SYDVKM. The CDR3 is made up of 16 amino acids. Trimming removed 7 bases from V and 0 bases from J; junction bases left unmatched: 4. The CDR3 DNA follows: TGTGCCAGCATTCCGGGACAGGGCTCTGGGGCCAACGTCCTGACTTTC. Translating gives CASIPGQGSGANVLTF.

This rearrangement joins TRBV6-1 to TRBJ2-1, with 7 bases identical to TRBD1. Germline trimming cut 6 bases from V and 0 bases from J; bases unmatched to any gene: 5. Germline loops: CDR1 MNHNS, CDR2 SASEGT. The CDR3 spans 15 residues. This CDR3 reads CASSPQGSSYNEQFF. CDR3 coding DNA: TGTGCCAGCAGCCCACAGGGGAGCTCCTACAATGAGCAGTTCTTC.

The V call is TRBV5-5, the J call TRBJ2-1, with 7 positions matching TRBD2. The length of the CDR3 is 15 residues. Germline CDR1 and CDR2: SGHKS and YYEKEE (reference sequence). The V and J ends lost 0 bases and 5 bases, in that order; junction bases with no gene match: 5. The chain's CDR3 is CASSLDGTTHNEQFF. The CDR3 bases are TGTGCCAGCAGCTTGGATGGGACTACTCACAATGAGCAGTTCTTC.